The 13 T cell receptor beta chains in this list originate from one sample, sequenced in a study of T cells in Graves' hyperthyroidism and ophthalmopathy. TCR beta CDR3 region amplification was performed from RNA transcripts. The study used the HTBI primer set for a first-round RT-PCR of the TCR CDR3. TCRdb fed the multiplex PCR reads into MiXCR, producing one record per CDR3 protein. The sample has 400,000 to 600,000 distinct CDR3 sequences, about a fifth seen once. Sequences were obtained from blood. The receptor source for this set is a man aged 18 to 30 with Graves' hyperthyroidism.

Many counts were recorded for this clonotype. For the CDR3, the DNA is TGTGCCAGCAGACGCACCGGGGAGGCCTACGAGCAGTACTTC. Translated, it gives CASRRTGEAYEQYF. V and J are TRBV28 and TRBJ2-7; TRBD2 might be the D (6 bases). Germline CDR1 reads MDHEN; CDR2 reads SYDVKM. The CDR3 is made up of 14 amino acids. The V end was cut by 6 bases, the J end by 2 bases, with 14 bases between.

There are a few counts of this clonotype. This chain uses TRBV12-3 or TRBV12-4 with TRBJ1-1; TRBD1 is a possible D gene (6 bases). V lost 4 bases and J lost 5, with 20 bases in between. This CDR3 is built from 16 residues. Here the CDR3 DNA reads TGTGCCAGCAGTTCTGGGGGTCCTGGGGGGCTAACTGAAGCTTTCTTT. It encodes CASSSGGPGGLTEAFF.

Ten or more counts support this clonotype. Written as DNA, the CDR3 is TGCGCCAGCAGTCCCGACAGGGGGGTCTATGGCTACACCTTC. Translating gives CASSPDRGVYGYTF. The chain has TRBV5-1 and TRBJ1-2; TRBD1 matches at 9 bases. V was clipped by 5 bases and J by 4 bases; unmatched bases: 6. CDR3 length: 14 residues. From germline, CDR1 is SGHRS and CDR2 YFSETQ.

The CDR3 loop reads CASSLSDNGYTF. The CDR3 nucleotides read TGTGCCAGCAGTTTATCCGACAACGGCTACACCTTC. The chain couples TRBV27 to TRBJ1-2; D is undetermined. The V gene's germline CDR1 is MNHEY and CDR2 SMNVEV (reference sequence). V gave up 0 bases and J gave up 8 bases, with 7 bases separating them. The CDR3 runs to 12 residues.

There are a few counts of this clonotype. The V and J genes are TRBV6-2 or TRBV6-3 and TRBJ2-2; no reliable D call. Germline-derived CDR1 and CDR2 are MNHEY and SVGEGT. The CDR3 is 15 residues long. The V end lost 1 base, the J end lost 1 base, and 7 bases lay between the germline ends. The CDR3 DNA is TGTGCCAGCAGTTACTACAGCCAGAACACCGGGGAGCTGTTTTTT. The encoded protein is CASSYYSQNTGELFF.

The CDR3 bases are TGTGCCACCAGCAACGGACAGGGCGGGGGTTATGGCTACACCTTC. Protein: CATSNGQGGGYGYTF. The chain recombines TRBV15 with TRBJ1-2; 8 bases agree with TRBD1. The CDR3 has 15 amino acids. Germline CDR1 LNHNV, CDR2 YYDKDF (reference sequence). V trimming: 4 bases; J trimming: 5 bases; junction bases outside the gene matches: 9.

At least ten counts were recorded for this clonotype. V and J are TRBV11-2 and TRBJ2-7; perhaps TRBD2 as D (6 bases). The V gene lost 5 bases and the J gene lost 3 bases, with 17 bases spanning the gap. Germline CDR1 is SGHAT and CDR2 is FQNNGV. The CDR3 runs 15 residues. The CDR3 region has the DNA TGTGCCAGCAGCCTGTCCCCGGGAGTGCTCTACGAGCAGTACTTC. Amino acid sequence: CASSLSPGVLYEQYF.

This chain joins TRBV14 and TRBJ2-5; D is ambiguous. This CDR3 has 17 amino acids. V was clipped by 1 base and J by 0 bases, with 15 bases between them. The V gene's germline CDR1 is SGHDN and CDR2 FVKESK. CDR3 amino acids: CASSQGVLTRYQETQYF. The CDR3 DNA is TGTGCCAGCAGCCAAGGGGTGCTGACAAGGTACCAAGAGACCCAGTACTTC.

This clonotype showed up many times. This sequence joins TRBV20-1 and TRBJ1-2; 8 positions match TRBD1. Looked up from germline, CDR1 is DFQATT and CDR2 is SNEGSKA (reference sequence). Germline trimming cut 5 bases from V and 2 bases from J; bases unmatched to any gene: 7. The CDR3 totals 14 residues. The DNA for the CDR3 is TGCAGTGCTCCGGCCGGGACAGGAAACTATGGCTACACCTTC. This sequence encodes CSAPAGTGNYGYTF.

This clonotype was observed at least ten times. In nucleotides, the CDR3 is TGTGCCAGCAGTTACGGCGGGGCCCGGGAGCAGTACTTC. It codes for CASSYGGAREQYF. The chain joins TRBV6-5 to TRBJ2-7; weak D call: TRBD2 (6 bases). Germline V gene lookup returns CDR1 MNHEY and CDR2 SVGAGI. The germline V and J ends were trimmed by 2 bases and 7 bases, with 12 bases remaining between them. The CDR3 is 13 amino acids.

The rearrangement uses TRBV4-2 and TRBJ1-1; maybe TRBD1 (6 bases). The CDR3 sequence is 16 residues long. V was clipped by 0 bases and J by 1 base, with 12 bases between them. Germline CDR1 is LGHNA and CDR2 is YNFKEQ. The DNA of the CDR3 is TGTGCCAGCAGCCAAGAGTATTCGACAGGGAACACTGAAGCTTTCTTT. Translation: CASSQEYSTGNTEAFF.

This clonotype showed up many times. This rearrangement joins TRBV19 to TRBJ1-5; TRBD1 might be the D (5 bases). CDR3 length: 15 amino acids. Germline loops: CDR1 LNHDA, CDR2 SQIVND (reference sequence). With 4 bases removed from V and 10 bases from J, the gap between germline ends came to 20 bases. The CDR3 DNA is TGTGCCAGTAGTACGCAGCCGGGGGAGAGTGGACCCCAGCATTTT. Its translation is CASSTQPGESGPQHF.

This clonotype was seen ten or more times. The rearrangement uses TRBV6-1 and TRBJ1-5; D unresolved. V lost 5 bases and J 5 bases, leaving 13 bases between the germline ends. CDR1 and CDR2 (germline): MNHNS, SASEGT. The CDR3 runs 14 residues. The DNA of the CDR3 is TGTGCCAGCAGTCGCACGGCCCCCGATCAGCCCCAGCATTTT. It encodes CASSRTAPDQPQHF.